The clone carrying this T cell receptor (beta chain) was detected a few times. The target antigen is unknown. The CDR3 totals 14 residues. Germline V gene lookup returns CDR1 MNHNY and CDR2 SVGAGI (reference sequence). Trimming cost V 6 bases and J 0 bases, with 11 bases left between them. This sample is drawn from a study of T cell repertoires in cytomegalovirus infection. Study in general: CMV infection plus the matching HLA type was flagged by public TCR beta signatures. Findings and limits, study-wide: Totalled public TCR beta family frequency picked out people who carried CMV plus the relevant HLA. What dominated the ex vivo response were HLA-C-restricted CMV-specific TCR beta clonotypes.

TCRdb processed the reads anew with MiXCR; each CDR3 protein has one entry. The sample holds around 740,000 distinct CDR3 sequences, about a third seen once. Sequenced: PBMCs. The sequence came from a human donor in good health (CMV status not recorded). Some clones in this sample may be carry-over from other donors' samples. The chain combines TRBV6-6 with TRBJ1-1, with D possibly being TRBD1 (6 bases). The CDR3 bases are TGTGCCAGCAGGCACAGGGCCCTGAACACTGAAGCTTTCTTT. Translating it yields CASRHRALNTEAFF.